One and the same sample provided the 20 T cell receptor beta chains below, sequenced in a study of shared clonotypes between healthy human individuals. Data came from immunoSEQ multiplex PCR; TCRdb stores just in-frame clones and leaves some out. The data show under 2,000,000 clones, around 96% seen once. CD45RO-negative CD8 cells positively selected for CCR7 made up the naive population, which excluded terminally differentiated effector memory CD45RA+ cells. The sequenced material came from naive CD8+ T cells sorted from blood. These receptors originate from a man younger than 30 in good health.

A word on this clone: The sample has other DNA sequences that encode this CDR3 too. This chain connects TRBV4-1 to TRBJ1-1; D gene uncertain. The CDR3 sequence is 14 residues long. The germline gives CDR1 MGHRA, CDR2 YSYEKL. The ends were cut back, 0 bases at V and 1 base at J, with 6 bases in the middle. The chain's CDR3 is CASSQDARNTEAFF. Here the CDR3 DNA reads TGCGCCAGCAGCCAAGATGCCAGGAACACTGAAGCTTTCTTT.

This chain connects TRBV13 to TRBJ1-1; 10 bases align to TRBD1. The CDR3 is 16 residues long. The V gene end was trimmed by 5 bases and the J gene end by 1 base; junction bases not matched to a gene: 7. Germline V CDR1 and CDR2: PRHDT, FYEKMQ (reference sequence). The CDR3: CASSNRDRGWNTEAFF. In nucleotides, the CDR3 is TGTGCCAGCAGCAATCGGGACAGGGGATGGAACACTGAAGCTTTCTTT.

The chain has TRBV7-9 and TRBJ2-7, with no clear D. This CDR3 comprises 12 residues. The germline gives CDR1 SEHNR, CDR2 FQNEAQ (reference sequence). V lost 1 base, J lost 5 bases, and 6 bases lay in between. In nucleotides, the CDR3 is TGTGCCAGCAGCTTAGACTACCACGAGCAGTACTTC. Amino acids: CASSLDYHEQYF. Full variable domain (rest looked up from reference TRBV7-9 and TRBJ2-7): DTGVSQNPRHKITKRGQNVTFRCDPISEHNRLYWYRQTLGQGPEFLTYFQNEAQLEKSRLLSDRFSAERPKGSFSTLEIQRTEQGDSAMYLCASSLDYHEQYFGPGTRLTVT.

A few counts support this clone. The CDR3 nucleotides are TGTGCCAGCAGCCCTGGACTGGATTATTCACCCCTCCACTTT. This gives the protein CASSPGLDYSPLHF. This rearrangement joins TRBV7-9 to TRBJ1-6, with D unclear. V dropped 5 bases and J dropped 8 bases, with 13 bases sitting between them. This CDR3 is 14 amino acids long. Germline V gene data show CDR1 as SEHNR and CDR2 as FQNEAQ (reference sequence).

The chain carries TRBV6-6 and TRBJ2-5, with TRBD2 identical over 9 bases. Germline values: CDR1 MNHNY, CDR2 SVGAGI (reference sequence). This CDR3 is built from 16 residues. The V and J ends lost 1 base and 4 bases, in that order; junction bases with no gene match: 7. The CDR3 loop reads CASSYYLAGSGETQYF. As DNA, the CDR3 is TGTGCCAGCAGTTACTACCTAGCGGGATCGGGAGAGACCCAGTACTTC.

The chain carries TRBV7-9 and TRBJ1-1, with D perhaps TRBD1 (5 bases). The germline CDR1 and CDR2 sequences are SEHNR and FQNEAQ (reference sequence). The CDR3 covers 14 residues. Trimming cost V 5 bases and J 2 bases, with 12 bases left between them. CDR3: CASSPFDSNTEAFF. The CDR3 DNA reads as TGTGCCAGCAGCCCTTTCGACAGTAACACTGAAGCTTTCTTT. Full variable domain (missing parts from reference TRBV7-9 and TRBJ1-1): DTGVSQNPRHKITKRGQNVTFRCDPISEHNRLYWYRQTLGQGPEFLTYFQNEAQLEKSRLLSDRFSAERPKGSFSTLEIQRTEQGDSAMYLCASSPFDSNTEAFFGQGTRLTVV.

The V and J genes are TRBV29-1 and TRBJ2-7; possible D gene TRBD1, 6 bases. The CDR3 has 13 residues. Germline CDR1 reads SQVTM; CDR2 reads ANQGSEA. The V end lost 2 bases, the J end lost 5 bases, and 13 bases lay between the germline ends. The CDR3 nucleotides are TGCAGCGTTGAACGAATACAGGGCCACGAGCAGTACTTC. This encodes CSVERIQGHEQYF.

This clone was recorded only once. The chain has TRBV27 and TRBJ2-7, with D maybe TRBD1 (6 bases). V was clipped by 5 bases and J by 3 bases, with 20 bases between them. Germline-derived CDR1 and CDR2 are MNHEY and SMNVEV (reference sequence). This CDR3 has 16 residues. The chain's CDR3 is CASSMSQGTLSYEQYF. CDR3 coding DNA: TGTGCCAGCAGTATGTCTCAGGGGACCCTTAGCTACGAGCAGTACTTC.

The chain links TRBV19 to TRBJ2-1; a weak D match, TRBD2 (6 bases). Germline V lookup: CDR1 LNHDA, CDR2 SQIVND (reference sequence). V gave up 4 bases and J gave up 7 bases, with 17 bases separating them. CDR3 length: 15 amino acids. Written as DNA, the CDR3 is TGTGCCAGTAGTACCGGGACTCGACGGTGGAATGAGCAGTTCTTC. Translated, it gives CASSTGTRRWNEQFF.

The chain employs TRBV28 and TRBJ2-5, with TRBD2 identical over 7 bases. This CDR3 has 13 amino acids. Germline trimming cut 4 bases from V and 4 bases from J; bases unmatched to any gene: 3. Germline CDR1 MDHEN, CDR2 SYDVKM. CDR3: CASSSWGGETQYF. CDR3 nucleotide sequence: TGTGCCAGCAGTTCTTGGGGGGGAGAGACCCAGTACTTC.

The CDR3 region is CASSSLAGALEQYF. The CDR3 DNA follows: TGTGCCAGCAGTTCTCTAGCGGGAGCGCTCGAGCAGTACTTC. The rearrangement uses TRBV6-5 and TRBJ2-7, with TRBD2 matching over 10 bases. Per germline, CDR1 MNHEY and CDR2 SVGAGI. Trimming took 4 bases from V and 6 from J; bases not matched to a gene: 6. CDR3 size: 14 residues.

The chain carries TRBV5-1 and TRBJ2-4; 7 bases match TRBD1. The CDR3 has 15 amino acids. CDR1 is SGHRS and CDR2 is YFSETQ in the germline V gene. With V trimmed by 4 bases and J by 3 bases, 7 bases remained unmatched. CDR3: CASSTPTGNKNIQYF. CDR3 nucleotides: TGCGCCAGCAGCACACCGACAGGGAACAAAAACATTCAGTACTTC.

The rearrangement uses TRBV19 and TRBJ1-1; D remains unclear. V lost 5 bases and J 4 bases, leaving 17 bases between the germline ends. This CDR3 is 15 amino acids long. Germline CDR1 and CDR2: LNHDA and SQIVND (reference sequence). Written as DNA, the CDR3 is TGTGCCAGTAGTGAATCGGACTGGCCAACCACTGAAGCTTTCTTT. This encodes CASSESDWPTTEAFF.

The genes are TRBV10-1 and TRBJ2-1; 8 bases fit TRBD2. The CDR3 is made up of 15 amino acids. Germline V lookup: CDR1 WNHNN, CDR2 SYGVQD (reference sequence). J was trimmed by 9 bases and V by 3 bases; bases with no gene match: 10. CDR3 loop: CASSDRGGIGSEQFF. The CDR3 nucleotides read TGCGCCAGCAGTGATCGGGGGGGTATTGGTAGTGAGCAGTTCTTC.

This clone appeared a single time. V and J are TRBV15 and TRBJ2-2, with D maybe TRBD2 (5 bases). The CDR3 is 13 amino acids. Germline CDR1 is LNHNV and CDR2 is YYDKDF (reference sequence). Trimming left V 3 bases short and J 6 bases short, with 8 bases between. CDR3 region: CATSREDPGELFF. The DNA for the CDR3 is TGTGCCACCAGCAGGGAGGACCCCGGGGAGCTGTTTTTT.

For this clone: At the DNA level, this CDR3 is encoded by other sequences in the same sample as well. This rearrangement joins TRBV27 to TRBJ1-1; unclear D gene. CDR1 and CDR2 from the germline V gene are MNHEY and SMNVEV (reference sequence). The CDR3 is made up of 13 amino acids. V dropped 3 bases and J dropped 2 bases, with 7 bases sitting between them. For the CDR3, the DNA is TGTGCCAGCAGTTTGCGGGGAAACACTGAAGCTTTCTTT. Amino acid sequence: CASSLRGNTEAFF.

This chain connects TRBV27 to TRBJ2-6; D is uncertain. The CDR3 has 13 amino acids. With 8 bases removed from V and 0 bases from J, the gap between germline ends came to 5 bases. CDR1 MNHEY and CDR2 SMNVEV come from the germline V gene (reference sequence). CDR3 DNA sequence: TGTGCCAGCGGTCTCTCTGGGGCCAACGTCCTGACTTTC. Its protein is CASGLSGANVLTF.

This chain uses TRBV2 with TRBJ2-7; TRBD2 might be the D (5 bases). Germline loops: CDR1 SNHLY, CDR2 FYNNEI. This CDR3 contains 12 residues. Trimming took 8 bases from V and 5 from J, leaving 13 bases between them. The CDR3, as DNA: TGTGCCAGCCAGGAGGAGGTCGACGAGCAGTACTTC. Protein sequence: CASQEEVDEQYF.

The gene calls are TRBV4-1 and TRBJ2-1; D is unclear. This CDR3 spans 15 amino acids. Germline CDR1 is MGHRA and CDR2 is YSYEKL. V lost 4 bases to trimming and J lost 3 bases, with 13 bases between them. As DNA, the CDR3 is TGCGCCAGCAGCCCGACCAGTAACCTCTACAATGAGCAGTTCTTC. Protein: CASSPTSNLYNEQFF.

The chain employs TRBV29-1 and TRBJ2-1; 11 bases map to TRBD1. There are 14 residues in the CDR3. V was pared by 3 bases and J by 8 bases, with 6 bases of the junction left unmatched. CDR1 and CDR2 from the germline V gene are SQVTM and ANQGSEA. The CDR3 here is CSVDIGTGGYEQFF. The CDR3 nucleotides are TGCAGCGTTGATATCGGGACAGGGGGGTATGAGCAGTTCTTC.